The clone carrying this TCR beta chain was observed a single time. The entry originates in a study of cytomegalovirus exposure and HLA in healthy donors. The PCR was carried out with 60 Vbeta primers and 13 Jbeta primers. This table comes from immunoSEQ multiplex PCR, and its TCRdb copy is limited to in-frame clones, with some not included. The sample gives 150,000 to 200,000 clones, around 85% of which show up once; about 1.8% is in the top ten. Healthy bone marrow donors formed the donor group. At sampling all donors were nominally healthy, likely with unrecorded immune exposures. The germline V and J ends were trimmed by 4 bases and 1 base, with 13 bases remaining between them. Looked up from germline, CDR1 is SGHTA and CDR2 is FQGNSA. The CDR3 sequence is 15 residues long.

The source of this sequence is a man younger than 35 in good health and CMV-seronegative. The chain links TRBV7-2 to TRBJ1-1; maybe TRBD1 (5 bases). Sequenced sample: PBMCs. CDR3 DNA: TGTGCCAGCAGCTCCCCCAACACAGGGAACACTGAAGCTTTCTTT. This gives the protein CASSSPNTGNTEAFF.